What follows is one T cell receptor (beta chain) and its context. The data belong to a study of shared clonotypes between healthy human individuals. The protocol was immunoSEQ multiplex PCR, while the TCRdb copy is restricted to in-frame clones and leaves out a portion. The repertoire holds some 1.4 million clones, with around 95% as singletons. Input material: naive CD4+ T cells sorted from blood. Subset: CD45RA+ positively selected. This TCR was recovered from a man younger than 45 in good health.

The DNA for the CDR3 is TGTGCCAGCAGCTCCACAGGGATGCACGAGCAGTACTTC. It codes for CASSSTGMHEQYF. The V gene is TRBV11-2, the J gene TRBJ2-7, with a weak D call TRBD1 (6 bases). The germline CDR1 and CDR2 sequences are SGHAT and FQNNGV. This CDR3 comprises 13 residues. With 4 bases removed from V and 5 bases from J, the gap between germline ends came to 12 bases.